The 26 T cell receptor beta chains below come from one sample, sequenced in a study of T-cell memory formation after mild COVID-19. In TCRdb, the 5' RACE reads were re-called with MiXCR into one record per CDR3 protein. The table lists under 650,000 distinct CDR3 sequences, roughly 18% of them singletons. The sample was PBMCs or a T cell subset sorted from them (not recorded which). These receptors were obtained from an adult woman who had mild COVID-19 (a few samples of this study predate the infection). Cell type and time point are not known.

CDR3: CASSTPGGFTGELFF. DNA for the CDR3: TGTGCCAGTAGTACGCCGGGCGGGTTCACCGGGGAGCTGTTTTTT. This rearrangement joins TRBV19 to TRBJ2-2, with D possibly being TRBD2 (5 bases). Germline V lookup: CDR1 LNHDA, CDR2 SQIVND (reference sequence). This CDR3 has 15 residues. V was cut by 4 bases and J by 4 bases, with 13 bases left in between.

The rearrangement joins TRBV12-3 or TRBV12-4 to TRBJ2-3, with D possibly matching TRBD1 (7 bases). The V end lost 8 bases, the J end lost 10 bases, and 16 bases lay between the germline ends. The CDR3 extends over 12 amino acids. The CDR3 loop reads CASWGAGGPQYF. In DNA, the CDR3 is TGTGCCAGCTGGGGGGCAGGGGGTCCGCAGTATTTT.

This sequence joins TRBV4-3 and TRBJ1-4; D gene uncertain. Trimming pared 0 bases from V and 7 bases from J, leaving 12 bases between. The germline CDR1 and CDR2 sequences are LGHNA and YSLEER. The CDR3 consists of 15 residues. CDR3 residues: CASSQDWTSGEKLFF. CDR3 DNA: TGCGCCAGCAGCCAAGATTGGACCTCGGGTGAAAAACTGTTTTTT.

The V and J genes are TRBV29-1 and TRBJ1-1, with D uncertain. The CDR3 extends over 11 amino acids. V lost 5 bases and J 5 bases, leaving 9 bases between the germline ends. Germline assignment: CDR1 SQVTM and CDR2 ANQGSEA. The CDR3: CSVFTNTEAFF. The CDR3 nucleotides are TGCAGCGTTTTTACGAATACTGAAGCTTTCTTT.

This clonotype was observed a handful of times. This chain links TRBV7-8 with TRBJ2-5; D tentatively reads TRBD1 or TRBD2 (7 bases each). The germline V gene has CDR1 SGHVS and CDR2 FQNEAQ. The V end was cut by 5 bases, the J end by 5 bases, with 15 bases between. This CDR3 region has 14 residues. Here the CDR3 reads CASSRGTAGETQYF. The CDR3 DNA is TGTGCCAGCAGCAGGGGGACAGCGGGGGAGACCCAGTACTTC.

This clonotype turned up a few times. This chain links TRBV12-3 or TRBV12-4 with TRBJ2-2; TRBD2 aligns across 8 bases. This CDR3 region has 15 residues. After removal of 1 base from V and 13 bases from J, the junction contained 11 bases not matched to a gene. The CDR3 is CASSLDSGTRRVLFF. The DNA of the CDR3 is TGTGCCAGCAGTTTAGATAGCGGGACACGGAGAGTGCTGTTTTTT.

The chain combines TRBV14 with TRBJ1-2, with D maybe TRBD1 (6 bases). The CDR3 is 15 residues long. Trimming left V 0 bases short and J 4 bases short, with 12 bases between. Germline V lookup: CDR1 SGHDN, CDR2 FVKESK. The CDR3 DNA is TGTGCCAGCAGCCAAGAACAGGGCCAGGGCTATGGCTACACCTTC. It is translated as CASSQEQGQGYGYTF.

The chain links TRBV14 to TRBJ2-5; D uncertain. The V gene lost 4 bases and the J gene lost 4 bases, with 10 bases spanning the gap. The germline V gene has CDR1 SGHDN and CDR2 FVKESK. The CDR3 is 13 residues long. For the CDR3, the DNA is TGTGCCAGCAGCCCAAAATGGGTAGAGACCCAGTACTTC. Translation gives CASSPKWVETQYF.

This clonotype has only a few counts. The chain combines TRBV5-1 with TRBJ2-1; 7 bases fit TRBD1. V gave up 3 bases and J gave up 8 bases; unmatched junction bases: 5. Germline V gives CDR1 SGHRS, CDR2 YFSETQ. The CDR3 loop spans 13 amino acids. CDR3 protein: CASSWGDRDEQFF. Here the CDR3 DNA reads TGCGCCAGCAGCTGGGGAGACAGGGATGAGCAGTTCTTC.

The chain employs TRBV20-1 and TRBJ1-1, with 9 bases matching TRBD1. V was clipped by 2 bases and J by 2 bases; unmatched bases: 12. CDR3 length: 17 residues. Germline V CDR1 and CDR2: DFQATT, SNEGSKA (reference sequence). This chain's CDR3 is CSARKDRGFVSNTEAFF. CDR3 nucleotides: TGCAGTGCTAGAAAGGACAGGGGTTTCGTGTCCAACACTGAAGCTTTCTTT.

This clonotype was observed a few times. This chain connects TRBV27 to TRBJ2-5; D possibly corresponds to TRBD1 (5 bases). The germline V and J ends were trimmed by 4 bases and 0 bases, with 12 bases remaining between them. CDR1 MNHEY and CDR2 SMNVEV come from the germline V gene (reference sequence). The CDR3 contains 15 residues. The CDR3 reads CASSSVTAYQETQYF. The CDR3 DNA follows: TGTGCCAGCAGTTCCGTGACAGCGTACCAAGAGACCCAGTACTTC.

This clonotype was picked up a small number of times. This CDR3 is CSARDVIAPVGGYTF. The CDR3 coding sequence is TGCAGTGCTAGAGATGTCATCGCCCCCGTGGGTGGCTACACCTTC. This sequence joins TRBV20-1 and TRBJ1-2; no clear D gene. Germline CDR1 DFQATT, CDR2 SNEGSKA (reference sequence). This CDR3 has 15 residues. V was trimmed by 0 bases and J by 7 bases, leaving 18 bases between them.

J is TRBJ1-1 and V is TRBV30, with D uncertain. The CDR3 is 12 amino acids. Germline V gene data show CDR1 as GTSNPN and CDR2 as SVGIG (reference sequence). The germline V and J ends were trimmed by 2 bases and 7 bases, with 11 bases remaining between them. The CDR3 nucleotides are TGTGCCTGGAGTAGACGGTCTAATGAAGCTTTCTTT. Translating gives CAWSRRSNEAFF.

This clonotype was seen a handful of times. The chain joins TRBV11-2 to TRBJ1-2; D uncertain. The germline CDR1 and CDR2 sequences are SGHAT and FQNNGV. The ends were cut back, 1 base at V and 4 bases at J, with 7 bases in the middle. This CDR3 comprises 13 residues. The CDR3 DNA is TGTGCCAGCAGCTTAGCGCACGGCTATGGCTACACCTTC. It specifies CASSLAHGYGYTF.

This clonotype showed up just a few times. The rearrangement links TRBV5-8 to TRBJ1-2; possibly TRBD1 for D (6 bases). Germline V gene sequence: CDR1 SGHTS, CDR2 YDEGEE. Between the trimmed V and J ends, which lost 0 bases and 2 bases, there was a span of 14 bases. This CDR3 contains 16 residues. For the CDR3, the DNA is TGTGCCAGCAGCTTGGAAGGGACACGAAACAACTATGGCTACACCTTC. Translating it yields CASSLEGTRNNYGYTF. Full variable domain (missing parts from reference TRBV5-8 and TRBJ1-2): EAGVTQSPTHLIKTRGQQATLRCSPISGHTSVYWYQQALGLGLQFLLWYDEGEERNRGNFPPRFSGRQFPNYSSELNVNALELEDSALYLCASSLEGTRNNYGYTFGSGTRLTVV.

This clonotype was picked up a small number of times. This sequence joins TRBV5-1 and TRBJ2-7; D is ambiguous. In germline, CDR1 is SGHRS, CDR2 YFSETQ. With 4 bases removed from V and 3 bases from J, the gap between germline ends came to 11 bases. This CDR3 has 13 residues. The DNA for the CDR3 is TGCGCCAGCAGCCTTGGTGACCTCTACGAGCAGTACTTC. This gives the protein CASSLGDLYEQYF.

This clonotype appeared a few times. The J gene is TRBJ2-7, the V gene TRBV7-9; TRBD2 aligns across 10 bases. The junction had 8 bases not matched to a gene; V was cut back by 3 bases and J by 0 bases. Germline CDR1 is SEHNR and CDR2 is FQNEAQ (reference sequence). This CDR3 comprises 17 residues. The CDR3 bases are TGTGCCAGCAGCTTGGGGCAGCGGGAGGGCCCCTCCTACGAGCAGTACTTC. Translation: CASSLGQREGPSYEQYF.

The CDR3 DNA reads as TGTGCCAGCAGTTACACCGGGGCCGGCTCCTACAATGAGCAGTTCTTC. This translates into CASSYTGAGSYNEQFF. The chain employs TRBV6-2 or TRBV6-3 and TRBJ2-1; either TRBD1 or TRBD2 may fit D (5 bases each). V was trimmed by 2 bases and J by 0 bases, leaving 11 bases between them. Germline loops: CDR1 MNHEY, CDR2 SVGEGT. The CDR3 runs to 16 residues.

The chain carries TRBV29-1 and TRBJ2-3; 14 nucleotides align to TRBD2. In germline, CDR1 is SQVTM, CDR2 ANQGSEA. The CDR3 is 17 amino acids. The J segment lost 1 base and the V segment lost 4 bases, leaving 7 bases of the junction unmatched. The CDR3: CSVAGTSGRGGTDTQYF. CDR3 nucleotide sequence: TGCAGCGTTGCCGGGACTAGCGGGAGAGGGGGCACAGATACGCAGTATTTT.

V is TRBV5-1 and J is TRBJ2-7, with 11 bases matching TRBD2. The J segment lost 4 bases and the V segment lost 1 base, leaving 4 bases of the junction unmatched. The CDR3 contains 15 residues. The germline V gene has CDR1 SGHRS and CDR2 YFSETQ. In DNA form, the CDR3 reads TGCGCCAGCAGCTTGTATCCTAGCGGGGGGTACGAGCAGTACTTC. Translation: CASSLYPSGGYEQYF. The full variable domain, in which reference TRBV5-1 and TRBJ2-7 provide the parts outside the CDR3, is KAGVTQTPRYLIKTRGQQVTLSCSPISGHRSVSWYQQTPGQGLQFLFEYFSETQRNKGNFPGRFSGRQFSNSRSEMNVSTLELGDSALYLCASSLYPSGGYEQYFGPGTRLTVT.

The V gene is TRBV29-1, the J gene TRBJ2-7; D remains ambiguous. There are 13 residues in the CDR3. In germline, CDR1 is SQVTM, CDR2 ANQGSEA. V was cut by 1 base and J by 1 base, with 8 bases left in between. Here the CDR3 reads CSVEGATSYEQYF. Written as DNA, the CDR3 is TGCAGCGTTGAAGGGGCCACTTCCTACGAGCAGTACTTC.

There are a few counts of this clonotype. The rearrangement links TRBV6-4 to TRBJ2-5; D uncertain. Trimming left V 5 bases short and J 5 bases short, with 12 bases between. CDR1 and CDR2 (germline): MRHNA, SNTAGT. The CDR3 is 13 residues long. CDR3 coding DNA: TGTGCCAGCAGTTTATCTGTGGGGGAGACCCAGTACTTC. Translated: CASSLSVGETQYF.

This clonotype was counted a few times. The chain couples TRBV6-1 to TRBJ2-2; 11 positions match TRBD2. V lost 5 bases to trimming and J lost 1 base; unmatched junction nucleotides: 6. CDR1 is MNHNS and CDR2 is SASEGT in the germline V gene. The CDR3 has 17 amino acids. The CDR3 sequence: CASSLHSGGVNTGELFF. CDR3 coding DNA: TGTGCCAGCAGTCTCCATAGCGGGGGGGTGAACACCGGGGAGCTGTTTTTT.

The rearrangement links TRBV19 to TRBJ2-5; D possibly corresponds to TRBD2 (5 bases). The V end was cut by 4 bases, the J end by 4 bases, with 10 bases between. Germline CDR1 and CDR2: LNHDA and SQIVND (reference sequence). The CDR3 covers 13 residues. CDR3 sequence: CASSNRGRETQYF. The CDR3 DNA follows: TGTGCCAGTAGTAACCGGGGTCGAGAGACCCAGTACTTC.

This clonotype has more than one count but fewer than ten. The rearrangement uses TRBV24-1 and TRBJ2-2, with D possibly being TRBD2 (5 bases). Trimming left V 1 base short and J 6 bases short, with 14 bases between. This CDR3 has 16 amino acids. Germline CDR1 is KGHDR and CDR2 is SFDVKD. In nucleotides, the CDR3 is TGTGCCACCAGTGATTTCACCTCGGCGGGTCCCGGGGAGCTGTTTTTT. It yields the protein CATSDFTSAGPGELFF.

There are a few counts of this clonotype. This chain uses TRBV15 with TRBJ2-5, with a possible D match to TRBD1 (5 bases). V lost 0 bases, J lost 3 bases, and 11 bases lay in between. The CDR3 spans 15 residues. Germline V CDR1 and CDR2: LNHNV, YYDKDF (reference sequence). The CDR3 spells CATSRDLGQEETQYF. The CDR3 nucleotides read TGTGCCACCAGCAGAGATCTAGGACAAGAAGAGACCCAGTACTTC.